This TCR beta chain was sequenced during a study of T cell changes during pregnancy in multiple sclerosis. V was trimmed by 8 bases and J by 2 bases, leaving 18 bases between them. The CDR3 length is 15 residues. Germline-derived CDR1 and CDR2 are LNHDA and SQIVND (reference sequence). Sequencing was performed with immunoSEQ multiplex PCR; in TCRdb, only in-frame clones are kept and a portion is missing. Here the sample spans approximately 74,000 clones, about nine tenths being singletons. The TCR sequence derives from a female donor with multiple sclerosis, enrolled in a pregnancy study. Here the sequenced sample was peripheral blood, taken before pregnancy. The gene calls are TRBV19 and TRBJ1-2, with a weak D call TRBD1 (5 bases). Here the CDR3 reads CASRPAGTFNYGYTF. In DNA, the CDR3 is TGTGCCAGTCGCCCGGCGGGGACCTTCAACTATGGCTACACCTTC.